One and the same sample provided the 12 T cell receptor beta chains below, sequenced in a study of cytomegalovirus exposure and HLA in healthy donors (dated by TCRdb to between 2016 and 2019). Library creation used the immunoSEQ multiplex PCR assay. Here the immuneACCESS table is served through TCRdb, limited to in-frame sequences with V and J called. Missing clones are a known gap in these copies; in checked studies unresolved V genes cover under half, and the rest lacks a known reason. The sample profile shows about 200,000 clones; around 87% of them were found once. The top ten clones comprise 1.5% to 2.5% of the sample. Sequencing input: PBMCs. The receptors stem from a woman aged 18 to 35 in good health and CMV-seropositive.

As concerns this clone: The sample carries other DNA sequences with the same CDR3. V gene TRBV5-6 combines with J gene TRBJ2-2; the match to TRBD1 covers 8 bases. With 3 bases clipped from V and 1 base from J, the junction kept 2 bases outside the gene matches. The CDR3 is made up of 15 amino acids. The germline CDR1 and CDR2 sequences are SGHDT and YYEEEE. CDR3 region: CASSSGGRNTGELFF. The CDR3 DNA follows: TGTGCCAGCAGCTCAGGGGGCAGGAACACCGGGGAGCTGTTTTTT.

The V gene is TRBV10-1, the J gene TRBJ1-2, with D unresolved. This CDR3 is 15 amino acids long. Looked up from germline, CDR1 is WNHNN and CDR2 is SYGVQD (reference sequence). V lost 7 bases, J lost 0 bases, and 15 bases lay in between. DNA for the CDR3: TGCGCCAGCAAGCTCACTCTCCTAGCTAACTATGGCTACACCTTC. Translation: CASKLTLLANYGYTF.

This chain joins TRBV5-4 and TRBJ2-7; maybe TRBD2 (5 bases). Trimming pared 4 bases from V and 0 bases from J, leaving 11 bases between. This CDR3 spans 14 amino acids. Germline-derived CDR1 and CDR2 are SGHNT and YYREEE (reference sequence). CDR3 loop: CASSPGVSSYEQYF. The CDR3 DNA sequence: TGTGCCAGCAGCCCCGGGGTTAGCTCCTACGAGCAGTACTTC. The entire variable domain, with the rest obtained from reference TRBV5-4 and TRBJ2-7, is as follows: ETGVTQSPTHLIKTRGQQVTLRCSSQSGHNTVSWYQQALGQGPQFIFQYYREEENGRGNFPPRFSGLQFPNYSSELNVNALELDDSALYLCASSPGVSSYEQYFGPGTRLTVT.

The chain couples TRBV7-8 to TRBJ1-1; 7 nucleotides align to TRBD1. Trimming removed 5 bases from V and 0 bases from J; junction bases left unmatched: 3. The germline V gene has CDR1 SGHVS and CDR2 FQNEAQ. The CDR3 sequence is 14 residues long. The CDR3 is CASSPDRMNTEAFF. DNA of the CDR3: TGTGCCAGCAGCCCGGACAGGATGAACACTGAAGCTTTCTTT.

CDR3 nucleotides: TGCGCCAGCAGCTTGGAAGGCAGGGCCTACGAGCAGTACTTC. Protein product: CASSLEGRAYEQYF. The chain recombines TRBV5-1 with TRBJ2-7; TRBD1 is a possible D gene (5 bases). The CDR3 runs 14 residues. Deletions cut 0 bases from V and 2 bases from J, with 9 bases between. CDR1 and CDR2 (germline): SGHRS, YFSETQ.

The rearrangement links TRBV6-1 to TRBJ2-2, with TRBD2 matching over 11 bases. The CDR3 has 18 residues. With 2 bases clipped from V and 5 bases from J, the junction kept 10 bases outside the gene matches. Per the germline V gene, CDR1 is MNHNS and CDR2 is SASEGT. The CDR3, as DNA: TGTGCCAGCAGTGAATTCGTCTGGCTAGCGGGAGGTACCGGGGAGCTGTTTTTT. This gives the protein CASSEFVWLAGGTGELFF.

The chain employs TRBV29-1 and TRBJ2-7; D call uncertain. CDR3 length equals 11 residues. Germline V gene lookup returns CDR1 SQVTM and CDR2 ANQGSEA. V lost 4 bases, J lost 1 base, and 5 bases lay in between. The CDR3 coding sequence is TGCAGCGTTGCGCAGTCCTACGAGCAGTACTTC. Protein product: CSVAQSYEQYF.

This clone came up once. The rearrangement joins TRBV27 to TRBJ2-1; TRBD2 aligns across 13 bases. CDR3 length: 17 residues. Trimming at V came to 0 bases and at J to 9 bases, leaving 8 bases not matched to a gene. Germline lookup yields CDR1 MNHEY and CDR2 SMNVEV (reference sequence). CDR3 DNA: TGTGCCAGCAGTTTATCTTGGGGACTAGCGGGAATGAGTGAGCAGTTCTTC. Translating gives CASSLSWGLAGMSEQFF.

This chain connects TRBV15 to TRBJ2-2; TRBD1 matches 9 bases. Trimming removed 2 bases from V and 6 bases from J; junction bases left unmatched: 4. CDR3 size: 15 residues. Germline V gene data show CDR1 as LNHNV and CDR2 as YYDKDF (reference sequence). CDR3 sequence: CATSRLDRGAGELFF. For the CDR3, the DNA is TGTGCCACCAGCAGACTAGACAGGGGGGCCGGGGAGCTGTTTTTT.

The rearrangement links TRBV19 to TRBJ2-1; 8 bases are a match to TRBD1. CDR3 length equals 14 residues. After removal of 7 bases from V and 5 bases from J, the junction contained 7 bases not matched to a gene. Germline CDR1 is LNHDA and CDR2 is SQIVND (reference sequence). Here the CDR3 reads CASTDQGAHNEQFF. DNA of the CDR3: TGTGCCAGTACCGACCAGGGGGCCCACAATGAGCAGTTCTTC.

This chain uses TRBV9 with TRBJ1-5, with no clear D. Germline CDR1 and CDR2: SGDLS and YYNGEE. The V and J ends lost 0 bases and 4 bases respectively, with 11 bases between them. The CDR3 sequence is 15 residues long. CDR3 nucleotide sequence: TGTGCCAGCAGCGTAGAATATGGGAGAAATCAGCCCCAGCATTTT. It codes for CASSVEYGRNQPQHF.

V and J are TRBV29-1 and TRBJ1-5; D not resolved. Trimming left V 6 bases short and J 11 bases short, with 14 bases between. Germline V gene lookup returns CDR1 SQVTM and CDR2 ANQGSEA. CDR3 length: 11 residues. The CDR3 is CSVQSGLAQHF. The CDR3 region has the DNA TGCAGCGTCCAATCGGGATTGGCCCAGCATTTT.